This entry features one T cell receptor beta chain sequence. Germline CDR1 is MNHEY and CDR2 is SMNVEV (reference sequence). The CDR3 has 13 amino acids. With 5 bases removed from V and 2 bases from J, the gap between germline ends came to 8 bases. Per the original methods: For nucleated cells, counts were estimated from reference gene primer amplification. Sequencing used immunoSEQ multiplex PCR; TCRdb keeps in-frame clones, though not all of them. V, J and clone size reflect that table, while D and trimming were determined from the DNA. The table records about 100,000 clones, almost 90% of them present only once. The data originate from a study of blood T cell repertoires in COVID-19.

The chain recombines TRBV27 with TRBJ2-3; no firm D call. The material sequenced was peripheral blood. The TCR comes from a human donor with active COVID-19. The donor label of this sample is uncertain. CDR3 coding DNA: TGTGCCAGCAGTCCCCTAACCACAGATACGCAGTATTTT. Its translation: CASSPLTTDTQYF.